This is a list of T cell receptor beta chains from one sample in a study of OX40 agonist ivuxolimab in advanced cancers. The data were produced by immunoSEQ multiplex PCR, yet TCRdb's version contains in-frame clones alone and is incomplete. The sample lists tens of thousands of clones, around nine tenths occurring once. The specimen comprised CD4+ or CD8+ T cells sorted from blood, sampled in a trial of the OX40 agonist ivuxolimab. These receptor sequences come from an adult with an advanced solid tumor such as melanoma, head and neck, liver or kidney cancer. The CDR3 runs from the conserved cysteine through the conserved F or W. The order of the fields is V gene, J gene, clone size, CDR3 protein. Where a row states a size, it is once, few, many or the class of an expanded clone; other rows omit it.

V: TRBV5-1
J: TRBJ1-3
size: once
CDR3: CASSLVAGLGNTIYF

V: TRBV5-4
J: TRBJ2-7
size: .
CDR3: CASSLLDRVNEQYF

V: TRBV10-2
J: TRBJ1-2
size: .
CDR3: CASSYGQGVSLNYGYTF

V: TRBV5-1
J: TRBJ2-7
size: .
CDR3: CASRETVENEQYF

V: TRBV19
J: TRBJ2-3
size: once
CDR3: CASTPRDYTDTQYF

V: TRBV2
J: TRBJ1-4
size: .
CDR3: CASSLRVEKLFF

V: TRBV7-2
J: TRBJ2-7
size: .
CDR3: CASSSSRSRDWYF

V: TRBV11-2
J: TRBJ2-4
size: .
CDR3: CASSSTGTAKNIQYF

V: TRBV11-2
J: TRBJ1-2
size: .
CDR3: CASSSPRGDYGYTF

V: TRBV5-1
J: TRBJ2-7
size: .
CDR3: CASNLRGQTRDEQYF

V: TRBV28
J: TRBJ1-2
size: .
CDR3: CASRTTGVFGYTF

V: TRBV12-2
J: TRBJ2-5
size: .
CDR3: CASRLANLTDLQETQYF

V: TRBV28
J: TRBJ2-4
size: .
CDR3: CASSTPGQGPGNIQYF

V: TRBV10-3
J: TRBJ2-1
size: .
CDR3: CAINSDRSYNEQFF

V: TRBV28
J: TRBJ2-1
size: .
CDR3: CASSPQTGRAPYNEQFF

V: TRBV6-1
J: TRBJ2-5
size: .
CDR3: CATQPAGMKTQYF

V: TRBV6-5
J: TRBJ2-1
size: .
CDR3: CASSSLAGVVDEQFF

V: TRBV5-1
J: TRBJ2-2
size: .
CDR3: CASSLRARSNTGELFF

V: TRBV27
J: TRBJ1-1
size: .
CDR3: CASSLGEGARTEAFF

V: TRBV11-2
J: TRBJ1-1
size: .
CDR3: CASRRVMNTEAFF

V: TRBV7-9
J: TRBJ2-5
size: .
CDR3: CASSSGVGETQYF

V: TRBV19
J: TRBJ2-6
size: .
CDR3: CARGSRANVLTF

V: TRBV19
J: TRBJ2-7
size: .
CDR3: CASSTPWSGGTYEQYF

V: TRBV5-1
J: TRBJ2-1
size: .
CDR3: CASSLLGTSGTPSSYNEQFF

V: TRBV6-6
J: TRBJ1-4
size: .
CDR3: CASSKRMRATNEKLFF

V: TRBV29-1
J: TRBJ1-2
size: .
CDR3: CSVERGSLNTF

V: TRBV2
J: TRBJ2-6
size: once
CDR3: CASRTIQGSGANVLTF